Following are 18 T cell receptor beta chains from one sample sequenced in a study of blood T cell repertoires in COVID-19. Sequencing used immunoSEQ multiplex PCR; TCRdb keeps in-frame clones, though not all of them. The repertoire consists of about 140,000 clones, with roughly 79% occurring once and the leading ten covering approximately 8%. Specimen: peripheral blood. Receptor source: a human donor in a cohort sampled during active COVID-19.

J is TRBJ2-3 and V is TRBV3-1 (or the pseudogene TRBV3-2), with 7 bases identical to TRBD2. V was pared by 4 bases and J by 10 bases, with 5 bases of the junction left unmatched. The CDR3 covers 12 residues. Germline V lookup: CDR1 LGHDT, CDR2 YNNKEL (reference sequence). The CDR3 loop reads CASSRTSVSQYF. As DNA, the CDR3 is TGTGCCAGCAGCCGAACTAGCGTTTCGCAGTATTTT.

This clone appeared a few times. The V call is TRBV5-5, the J call TRBJ1-1, with a possible D match to TRBD1 (6 bases). The CDR3 spans 19 residues. V dropped 3 bases and J dropped 1 base, with 25 bases sitting between them. The V gene's germline CDR1 is SGHKS and CDR2 YYEKEE (reference sequence). The CDR3, as DNA: TGTGCCAGCAGCTGGCCCGGTGGCGGGGGACAACAAACGAACACTGAAGCTTTCTTT. Translation gives CASSWPGGGGQQTNTEAFF. Using reference TRBV5-5 and TRBJ1-1 for the parts outside the CDR3, the full variable domain is DAGVTQSPTHLIKTRGQQVTLRCSPISGHKSVSWYQQVLGQGPQFIFQYYEKEERGRGNFPDRFSARQFPNYSSELNVNALLLGDSALYLCASSWPGGGGQQTNTEAFFGQGTRLTVV.

The chain uses TRBV19 and TRBJ2-5, with 11 bases lining up with TRBD1. Germline lookup yields CDR1 LNHDA and CDR2 SQIVND (reference sequence). The trim removed 6 bases at V and 0 bases at J, leaving 3 bases unmatched. The CDR3 runs to 15 residues. The CDR3 here is CASSRDRGYQETQYF. Here the CDR3 DNA reads TGTGCCAGTAGCCGGGACAGGGGGTACCAAGAGACCCAGTACTTC.

The chain is built from TRBV29-1 and TRBJ2-5, with D perhaps matching TRBD1 (6 bases). V gave up 3 bases and J gave up 7 bases, with 15 bases separating them. Germline values: CDR1 SQVTM, CDR2 ANQGSEA. The CDR3 covers 13 residues. The CDR3 DNA sequence: TGCAGCGTTGATTCCTCAGCAGGGGTGACCCAGTACTTC. The encoded protein is CSVDSSAGVTQYF. Combining the CDR3 with reference TRBV29-1 and TRBJ2-5 gives the whole variable domain SAVISQKPSRDICQRGTSLTIQCQVDSQVTMMFWYRQQPGQSLTLIATANQGSEATYESGFVIDKFPISRPNLTFSTLTVSNMSPEDSSIYLCSVDSSAGVTQYFGPGTRLLVL.

This sequence joins TRBV28 and TRBJ2-7; 9 bases agree with TRBD1. The V segment lost 4 bases and the J segment 3 bases; nucleotides outside the gene matches: 13. CDR3 length equals 17 residues. Germline loops: CDR1 MDHEN, CDR2 SYDVKM. CDR3 sequence reads: CASSSHQGQGVGYEQYF. CDR3 bases: TGTGCCAGCAGTTCCCACCAGGGACAGGGAGTTGGCTACGAGCAGTACTTC.

The chain combines TRBV9 with TRBJ1-6, with 7 bases identical to TRBD1. CDR1 and CDR2 (germline): SGDLS, YYNGEE. Trimming removed 0 bases from V and 8 bases from J; junction bases left unmatched: 5. CDR3 size: 15 residues. This CDR3 reads CASSVGTGGDSPLHF. CDR3 coding DNA: TGTGCCAGCAGCGTAGGGACAGGCGGGGATTCACCCCTCCACTTT.

V and J are TRBV24-1 and TRBJ2-4, with TRBD2 identical over 13 bases. The CDR3 has 18 amino acids. Germline V gene lookup returns CDR1 KGHDR and CDR2 SFDVKD. J gave up 7 bases and V 9 bases, and 17 bases lay outside the gene matches. The CDR3 DNA follows: TGTGCCACCGAAGCAGGGGGCAGGACTAGCGGGAGAATGAACATTCAGTACTTC. Translated: CATEAGGRTSGRMNIQYF.

The CDR3: CASSEPYRTSTIEQYF. DNA of the CDR3: TGTGCCAGCAGTGAACCGTACCGAACTAGCACAATCGAGCAGTACTTC. The rearrangement links TRBV6-1 to TRBJ2-7; TRBD2 is a possible D gene (6 bases). The CDR3 is 16 residues long. In germline, CDR1 is MNHNS, CDR2 SASEGT. V gave up 2 bases and J gave up 6 bases, with 20 bases separating them.

The V and J genes are TRBV24-1 and TRBJ2-1; D gene unclear. V lost 1 base to trimming and J lost 5 bases, with 11 bases between them. Germline CDR1 reads KGHDR; CDR2 reads SFDVKD. The CDR3 is made up of 15 amino acids. In DNA form, the CDR3 reads TGTGCCACCAGTGATTTACACCACCGTCACAATGAGCAGTTCTTC. Translation: CATSDLHHRHNEQFF.

The rearrangement links TRBV7-9 to TRBJ2-1; TRBD2 agrees at 9 bases. The CDR3 totals 15 residues. Trimming removed 5 bases from V and 1 base from J; junction bases left unmatched: 3. Germline V lookup: CDR1 SEHNR, CDR2 FQNEAQ (reference sequence). The CDR3 nucleotides read TGTGCCAGCAGCAACCTAGCGGGGTCCTACAATGAGCAGTTCTTC. Translation gives CASSNLAGSYNEQFF.

The chain links TRBV7-2 to TRBJ2-3; 7 positions agree with TRBD1. The CDR3 sequence is 15 residues long. Unmatched junction bases numbered 5, after V lost 1 base and J lost 4 bases. Germline V gives CDR1 SGHTA, CDR2 FQGNSA. The CDR3 sequence: CASSLERQGPDTQYF. CDR3 DNA: TGTGCCAGCAGCTTAGAAAGACAGGGCCCAGATACGCAGTATTTT.

The V call is TRBV2, the J call TRBJ2-7; TRBD1 aligns across 9 bases. CDR1 and CDR2 from the germline V gene are SNHLY and FYNNEI. The CDR3 loop spans 15 amino acids. V shed 5 bases, J shed 6 bases, and the junction held 11 bases outside the gene matches. The CDR3: CASSWWDRVMSEQYF. CDR3 DNA sequence: TGTGCCAGCAGTTGGTGGGACAGGGTCATGAGCGAGCAGTACTTC.

The V gene is TRBV5-1, the J gene TRBJ2-1, with TRBD2 as a possible D gene (6 bases). Germline assignment: CDR1 SGHRS and CDR2 YFSETQ. Between the trimmed V and J ends, which lost 4 bases and 9 bases, there was a span of 20 bases. This CDR3 comprises 15 residues. The CDR3 sequence: CASSARGAGGVEQFF. In nucleotides, the CDR3 is TGCGCCAGCAGCGCCAGAGGGGCCGGGGGAGTTGAGCAGTTCTTC.

The chain carries TRBV28 and TRBJ1-2; TRBD1 aligns across 7 bases. Germline CDR1 is MDHEN and CDR2 is SYDVKM. Germline trimming cut 6 bases from V and 4 bases from J; bases unmatched to any gene: 5. The CDR3 covers 13 residues. In DNA form, the CDR3 reads TGTGCCAGCAGCACAGGGGTCGTCTATGGCTACACCTTC. As protein: CASSTGVVYGYTF.

This clone was found once. Distinct nucleotide sequences in the sample also encode this CDR3. The chain uses TRBV2 and TRBJ2-7; TRBD1 aligns across 9 bases. Looked up from germline, CDR1 is SNHLY and CDR2 is FYNNEI. V lost 6 bases, J lost 4 bases, and 1 base stayed unmatched. This CDR3 comprises 12 residues. CDR3 in DNA: TGTGCCAGCAGCGGACAGGGGTACGAGCAGTACTTC. This sequence encodes CASSGQGYEQYF.

The J gene is TRBJ2-1, the V gene TRBV7-9; TRBD2 matches at 8 bases. Looked up from germline, CDR1 is SEHNR and CDR2 is FQNEAQ (reference sequence). Trimming took 6 bases from V and 0 from J; bases not matched to a gene: 4. The CDR3 length is 15 residues. Here the CDR3 DNA reads TGTGCCAGCAGTTCCGGGACTAGCTCCTACAATGAGCAGTTCTTC. This encodes CASSSGTSSYNEQFF.

Of note for this clone: At one boundary the junction diverges from the germline segment, which might be a read error. The rearrangement links TRBV27 to TRBJ2-7, with 7 bases that match TRBD2. CDR1 and CDR2 (germline): MNHEY, SMNVEV (reference sequence). The CDR3 runs 14 residues. The CDR3: CASGFQGLPYEQYF. The CDR3 DNA sequence: TGTGCCAGCGGTTTCCAGGGACTACCCTACGAGCAGTACTTC.

In this sample, this clone turned up a few times. The rearrangement joins TRBV14 to TRBJ2-7; tentatively, D is TRBD2 (5 bases). CDR1 is SGHDN, CDR2 FVKESK, per germline. The CDR3 has 14 amino acids. Trimming pared 5 bases from V and 0 bases from J, leaving 11 bases between. The CDR3 loop reads CASSEAGVSYEQYF. CDR3 nucleotide sequence: TGTGCCAGCAGCGAGGCGGGCGTCTCCTACGAGCAGTACTTC.